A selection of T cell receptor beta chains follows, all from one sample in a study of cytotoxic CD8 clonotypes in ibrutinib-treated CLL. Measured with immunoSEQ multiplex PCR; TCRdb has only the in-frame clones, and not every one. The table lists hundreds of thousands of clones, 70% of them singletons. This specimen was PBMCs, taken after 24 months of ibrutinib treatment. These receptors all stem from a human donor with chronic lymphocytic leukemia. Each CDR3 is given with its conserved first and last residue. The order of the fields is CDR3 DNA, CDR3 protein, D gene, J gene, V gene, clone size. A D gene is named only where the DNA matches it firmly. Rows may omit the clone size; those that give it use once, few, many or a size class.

DNA: TGTGCCAGTAGTGCTCAATTGGCGAGGAACACCGGGGAGCTGTTTTTT
CDR3: CASSAQLARNTGELFF
D: -
J: TRBJ2-2
V: TRBV19
size: -

DNA: TGTGCCAGCAGCTTAGAGGCAGGCTACAATGAGCAGTTCTTC
CDR3: CASSLEAGYNEQFF
D: -
J: TRBJ2-1
V: TRBV7-9
size: -

DNA: TGTGCCAGCAGCCCCAAGGGCGGGAGGGAAGAGACCCAGTACTTC
CDR3: CASSPKGGREETQYF
D: TRBD2
J: TRBJ2-5
V: TRBV5-4
size: -

DNA: TGTGCCAGCAGCTTATCTCGGATCTACGAGCAGTACTTC
CDR3: CASSLSRIYEQYF
D: -
J: TRBJ2-7
V: TRBV11-2
size: -

DNA: TGCGCCAGCAGCTCGCGCTACGAGCAGTACTTC
CDR3: CASSSRYEQYF
D: -
J: TRBJ2-7
V: TRBV5-1
size: few

DNA: TGTGCCAGCAGCTTGGAGACAGGGGTCCCGCAGTATTTT
CDR3: CASSLETGVPQYF
D: TRBD1
J: TRBJ2-3
V: TRBV7-2
size: -

DNA: TGCGCCAGCAGCCAAGATCTCGGGGGGGCTAGAGGCGGGGAGCTGTTTTTT
CDR3: CASSQDLGGARGGELFF
D: TRBD2
J: TRBJ2-2
V: TRBV4-3
size: few

DNA: TGTGCCAGCAGCTTAGATACTAGCGGGATCTCCTACAATGAGCAGTTCTTC
CDR3: CASSLDTSGISYNEQFF
D: TRBD2
J: TRBJ2-1
V: TRBV13
size: -

DNA: TGTGCCTCCAGGGGAACTCCCGACACCGGGGAGCTGTTTTTT
CDR3: CASRGTPDTGELFF
D: -
J: TRBJ2-2
V: TRBV2
size: -

DNA: TGTGCCAGTGGAGAGTCCTACGAGCAGTACTTC
CDR3: CASGESYEQYF
D: -
J: TRBJ2-7
V: TRBV19
size: -

DNA: TGTGCCAGCTCACCCACCACAGGGGAAGAGACCCAGTACTTC
CDR3: CASSPTTGEETQYF
D: TRBD1
J: TRBJ2-5
V: TRBV18
size: -

DNA: TGTGCCAGCAGCCAAAGTGAGGGGGGCTGGGAGACCCAGTACTTC
CDR3: CASSQSEGGWETQYF
D: -
J: TRBJ2-5
V: TRBV14
size: -

DNA: TGTGCCAGCAGCTGGAGTACAGGGGCGAAAAACACCGGGGAGCTGTTTTTT
CDR3: CASSWSTGAKNTGELFF
D: TRBD1
J: TRBJ2-2
V: TRBV5-6
size: -

DNA: TGTGCCAGCAGTTATATTCGGACAGGAGAAACTGAAGCTTTCTTT
CDR3: CASSYIRTGETEAFF
D: TRBD1
J: TRBJ1-1
V: TRBV27
size: -

DNA: TGTGCCAGCAGCCCCTTAGGGGGGAATGAGCAGTTCTTC
CDR3: CASSPLGGNEQFF
D: -
J: TRBJ2-1
V: TRBV14
size: few

DNA: TGTGCCAGCAGCTTACGAATGGGAGGGGGGGATGAAAAACTGTTTTTT
CDR3: CASSLRMGGGDEKLFF
D: -
J: TRBJ1-4
V: TRBV11-2
size: -

DNA: TGTGCCAGCATGAAGGAAACTAATGAAAAACTGTTTTTT
CDR3: CASMKETNEKLFF
D: -
J: TRBJ1-4
V: TRBV2
size: -

DNA: TGTGCCAGCAGTTTTGGGACTGACAAACCGGGTCGGGAGATAGACAATGAGCAGTTCTTC
CDR3: CASSFGTDKPGREIDNEQFF
D: -
J: TRBJ2-1
V: TRBV28
size: -

DNA: TGTGCCAGCGGCGTAATCTACAATGAGCAGTTCTTC
CDR3: CASGVIYNEQFF
D: -
J: TRBJ2-1
V: TRBV2
size: few

DNA: TGTGCCAGCAGCCCTCGACATCTCCAAGAGACCCAGTACTTC
CDR3: CASSPRHLQETQYF
D: -
J: TRBJ2-5
V: TRBV9
size: -

DNA: TGCGCCAGCAGCTTGAGTCTAGCGTCCGCCGGGGAGCTGTTTTTT
CDR3: CASSLSLASAGELFF
D: -
J: TRBJ2-2
V: TRBV5-1
size: -

DNA: TGTGCCAGCAGTGAAGGGACTAGCGGGCACCCGATCTACGAGCAGTACTTC
CDR3: CASSEGTSGHPIYEQYF
D: TRBD2
J: TRBJ2-7
V: TRBV6-1
size: few

DNA: TGTGCCAGCAGCGCGCGGCTAGCGGGTTACGAGCAGTACTTC
CDR3: CASSARLAGYEQYF
D: TRBD2
J: TRBJ2-7
V: TRBV13
size: -

DNA: TGCGCCAGCAGCCAAGATTGGGCTAGCGGGGGGAACAATGAGCAGTTCTTC
CDR3: CASSQDWASGGNNEQFF
D: TRBD2
J: TRBJ2-1
V: TRBV4-1
size: -

DNA: TGTGCCAGCAGCCATCCCCGGACTCGGTACGAGCAGTACTTC
CDR3: CASSHPRTRYEQYF
D: -
J: TRBJ2-7
V: TRBV7-9
size: -

DNA: TGTGCCAGCAGGGCCTCCGGGTTTTATGGCTACACCTTC
CDR3: CASRASGFYGYTF
D: -
J: TRBJ1-2
V: TRBV27
size: few

DNA: TGCAGCGTACATCCACAGGGGATAAACACTGAAGCTTTCTTT
CDR3: CSVHPQGINTEAFF
D: TRBD1
J: TRBJ1-1
V: TRBV29-1
size: -

DNA: TGTGCCAGCAGCGTAGTGGGAGATACGCAGTATTTT
CDR3: CASSVVGDTQYF
D: -
J: TRBJ2-3
V: TRBV9
size: -

DNA: TGTGCCAGCAGCGCTCACACAGATACGCAGTATTTT
CDR3: CASSAHTDTQYF
D: -
J: TRBJ2-3
V: TRBV9
size: once

DNA: TGCAGCGTCCAAGGACCGCCGGAAGGCTACACCTTC
CDR3: CSVQGPPEGYTF
D: -
J: TRBJ1-2
V: TRBV29-1
size: few

DNA: TGTGCCAGCAGCTTTGCCAGGTTACGCGAGCAGTACTTC
CDR3: CASSFARLREQYF
D: -
J: TRBJ2-7
V: TRBV13
size: -

DNA: TGTGCCAGCAGCTTAGGACAGGGGACTAATGAAAAACTGTTTTTT
CDR3: CASSLGQGTNEKLFF
D: TRBD1
J: TRBJ1-4
V: TRBV7-9
size: -

DNA: TGTGCCAGCAGCTCACCGGGACTAGCGGCTCTCGAGCAGTACTTC
CDR3: CASSSPGLAALEQYF
D: TRBD2
J: TRBJ2-7
V: TRBV5-6
size: -

DNA: TGTGCTAGCAGCTCGGGGACAGCTCAAGAGACCCAGTACTTC
CDR3: CASSSGTAQETQYF
D: TRBD1
J: TRBJ2-5
V: TRBV7-7
size: -

DNA: TGTGCCAGCAGTTACTCGCCGGGGGAGGAGAACACTGAAGCTTTCTTT
CDR3: CASSYSPGEENTEAFF
D: -
J: TRBJ1-1
V: TRBV6-5
size: -

DNA: TGTGCCATTAAGGGGAACACAGATACGCAGTATTTT
CDR3: CAIKGNTDTQYF
D: -
J: TRBJ2-3
V: TRBV28
size: -

DNA: TGCAGCGTTGAAGAAACCGGGATACCGAATACCGGGGAGCTGTTTTTT
CDR3: CSVEETGIPNTGELFF
D: -
J: TRBJ2-2
V: TRBV29-1
size: -